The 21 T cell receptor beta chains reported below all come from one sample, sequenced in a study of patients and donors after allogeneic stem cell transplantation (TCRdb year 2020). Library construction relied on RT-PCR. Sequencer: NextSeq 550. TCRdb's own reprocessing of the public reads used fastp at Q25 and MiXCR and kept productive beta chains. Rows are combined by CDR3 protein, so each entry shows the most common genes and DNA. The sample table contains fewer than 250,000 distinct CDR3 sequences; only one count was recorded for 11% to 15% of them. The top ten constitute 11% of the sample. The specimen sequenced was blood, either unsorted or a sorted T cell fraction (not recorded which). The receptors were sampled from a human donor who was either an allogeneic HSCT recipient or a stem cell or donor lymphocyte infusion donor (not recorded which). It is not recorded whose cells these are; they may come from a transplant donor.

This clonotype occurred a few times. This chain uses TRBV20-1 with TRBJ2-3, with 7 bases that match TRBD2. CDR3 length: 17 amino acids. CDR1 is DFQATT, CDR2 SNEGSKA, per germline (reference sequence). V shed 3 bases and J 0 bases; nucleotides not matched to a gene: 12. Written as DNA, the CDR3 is TGCAGTGCTAGCGGGGCGGGGGTGTTCCCTAGCACAGATACGCAGTATTTT. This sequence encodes CSASGAGVFPSTDTQYF.

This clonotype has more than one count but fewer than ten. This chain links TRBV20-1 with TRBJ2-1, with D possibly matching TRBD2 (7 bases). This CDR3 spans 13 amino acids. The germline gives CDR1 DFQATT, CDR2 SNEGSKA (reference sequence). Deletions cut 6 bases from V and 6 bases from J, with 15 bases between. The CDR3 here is CSAPAGARNEQFF. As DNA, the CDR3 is TGCAGTGCGCCCGCGGGGGCCCGCAATGAGCAGTTCTTC.

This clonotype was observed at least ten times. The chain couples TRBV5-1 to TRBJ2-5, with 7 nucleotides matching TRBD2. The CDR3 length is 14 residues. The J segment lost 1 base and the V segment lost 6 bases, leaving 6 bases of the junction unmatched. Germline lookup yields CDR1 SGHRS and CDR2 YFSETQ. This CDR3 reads CASTPAGSQETQYF. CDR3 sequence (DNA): TGCGCCAGCACCCCAGCGGGGAGCCAAGAGACCCAGTACTTC.

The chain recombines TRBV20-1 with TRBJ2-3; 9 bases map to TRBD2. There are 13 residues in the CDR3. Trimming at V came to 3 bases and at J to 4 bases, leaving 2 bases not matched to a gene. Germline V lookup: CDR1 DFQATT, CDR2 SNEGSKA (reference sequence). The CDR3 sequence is CSASSGSADTQYF. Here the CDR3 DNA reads TGCAGTGCTAGTAGCGGGAGTGCAGATACGCAGTATTTT.

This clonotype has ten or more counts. The CDR3 nucleotides are TGCAGTGCTAGAGCCATACAGGGGGACAGCTATGGCTACACCTTC. It codes for CSARAIQGDSYGYTF. The chain is built from TRBV20-1 and TRBJ1-2; 8 positions agree with TRBD1. The CDR3 has 15 residues. Germline lookup yields CDR1 DFQATT and CDR2 SNEGSKA (reference sequence). V gave up 1 base and J gave up 4 bases; unmatched junction bases: 8.

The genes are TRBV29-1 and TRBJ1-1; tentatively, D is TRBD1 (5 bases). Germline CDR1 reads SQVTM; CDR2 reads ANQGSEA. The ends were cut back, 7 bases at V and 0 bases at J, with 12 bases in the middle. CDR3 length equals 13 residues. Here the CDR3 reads CSGGSSMNTEAFF. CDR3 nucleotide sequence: TGCAGCGGGGGGTCCAGTATGAACACTGAAGCTTTCTTT.

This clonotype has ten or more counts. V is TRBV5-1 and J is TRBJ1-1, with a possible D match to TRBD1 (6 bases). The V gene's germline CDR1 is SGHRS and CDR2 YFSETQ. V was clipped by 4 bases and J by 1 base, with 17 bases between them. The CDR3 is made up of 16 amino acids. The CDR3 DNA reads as TGCGCCAGCAGCGAAATGACAGGCAGATGGAACACTGAAGCTTTCTTT. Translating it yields CASSEMTGRWNTEAFF.

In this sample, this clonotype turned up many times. The CDR3 coding sequence is TGTGCCACCAGTGACACTAGCGGGAGATCTGTAGCAGATACGCAGTATTTT. This sequence encodes CATSDTSGRSVADTQYF. The chain joins TRBV24-1 to TRBJ2-3; TRBD2 matches 11 bases. Germline-derived CDR1 and CDR2 are KGHDR and SFDVKD. The CDR3 has 17 amino acids. V lost 4 bases, J lost 4 bases, and 9 bases stayed unmatched.

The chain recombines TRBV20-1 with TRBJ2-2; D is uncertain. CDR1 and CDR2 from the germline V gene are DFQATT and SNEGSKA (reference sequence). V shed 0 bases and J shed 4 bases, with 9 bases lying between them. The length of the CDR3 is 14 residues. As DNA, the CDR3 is TGCAGTGCTAGAGATAGTCTGGGCACCGGGGAGCTGTTTTTT. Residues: CSARDSLGTGELFF.

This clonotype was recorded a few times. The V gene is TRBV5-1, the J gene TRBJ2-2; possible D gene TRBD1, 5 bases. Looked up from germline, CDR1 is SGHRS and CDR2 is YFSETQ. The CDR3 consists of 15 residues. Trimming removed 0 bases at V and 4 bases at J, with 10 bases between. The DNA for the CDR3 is TGCGCCAGCAGCTTGGGTGACAGTCGCACCGGGGAGCTGTTTTTT. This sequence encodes CASSLGDSRTGELFF.

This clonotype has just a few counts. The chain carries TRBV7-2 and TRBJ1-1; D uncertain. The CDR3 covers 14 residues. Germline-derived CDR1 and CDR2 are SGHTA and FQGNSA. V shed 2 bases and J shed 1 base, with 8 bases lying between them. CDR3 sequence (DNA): TGTGCCAGCAGCTTATTCGGCCAGAACACTGAAGCTTTCTTT. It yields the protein CASSLFGQNTEAFF.

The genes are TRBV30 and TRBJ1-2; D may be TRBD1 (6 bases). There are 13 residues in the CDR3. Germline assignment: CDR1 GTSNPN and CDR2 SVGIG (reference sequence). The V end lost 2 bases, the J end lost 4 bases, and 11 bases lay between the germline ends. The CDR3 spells CAWSLGGPYGYTF. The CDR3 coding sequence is TGTGCCTGGAGTTTAGGGGGACCCTATGGCTACACCTTC.

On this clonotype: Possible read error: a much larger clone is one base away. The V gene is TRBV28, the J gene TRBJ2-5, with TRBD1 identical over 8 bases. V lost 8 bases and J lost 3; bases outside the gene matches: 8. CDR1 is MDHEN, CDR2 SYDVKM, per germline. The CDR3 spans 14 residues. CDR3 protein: CASGGLTGEETQYF. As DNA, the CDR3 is TGTGCCAGCGGGGGCCTGACAGGGGAAGAGACCCAGTACTTC.

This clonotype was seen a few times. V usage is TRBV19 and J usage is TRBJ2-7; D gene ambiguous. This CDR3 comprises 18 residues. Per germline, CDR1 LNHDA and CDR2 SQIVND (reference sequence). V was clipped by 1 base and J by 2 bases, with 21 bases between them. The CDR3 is CASSIGRVSTQAPYEQYF. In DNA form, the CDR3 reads TGTGCCAGTAGTATAGGCCGAGTGTCGACGCAGGCCCCCTACGAGCAGTACTTC.

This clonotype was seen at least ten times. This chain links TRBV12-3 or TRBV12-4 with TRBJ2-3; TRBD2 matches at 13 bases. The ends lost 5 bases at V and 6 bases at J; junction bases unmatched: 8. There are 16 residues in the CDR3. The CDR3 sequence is CASSPRTSGRSDTQYF. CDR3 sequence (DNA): TGTGCCAGCAGTCCCCGGACTAGCGGGAGATCGGATACGCAGTATTTT.

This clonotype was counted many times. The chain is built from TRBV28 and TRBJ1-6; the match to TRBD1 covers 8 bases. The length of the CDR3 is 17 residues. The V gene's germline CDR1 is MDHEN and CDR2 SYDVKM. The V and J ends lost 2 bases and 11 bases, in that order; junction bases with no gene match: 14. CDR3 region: CASSLALMTGVYAPLHF. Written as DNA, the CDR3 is TGTGCCAGCAGTTTAGCCCTAATGACAGGGGTCTATGCACCCCTCCACTTT. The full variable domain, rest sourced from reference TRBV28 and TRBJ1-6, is DVKVTQSSRYLVKRTGEKVFLECVQDMDHENMFWYRQDPGLGLRLIYFSYDVKMKEKGDIPEGYSVSREKKERFSLILESASTNQTSMYLCASSLALMTGVYAPLHFGNGTRLTVT.

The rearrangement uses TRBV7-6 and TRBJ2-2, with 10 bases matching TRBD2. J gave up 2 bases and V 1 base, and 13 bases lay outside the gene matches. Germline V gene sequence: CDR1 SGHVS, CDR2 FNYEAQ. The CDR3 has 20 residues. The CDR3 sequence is CASSLVARVAGGTNTGELFF. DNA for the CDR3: TGTGCCAGCAGCTTAGTCGCCCGTGTAGCGGGAGGTACCAACACCGGGGAGCTGTTTTTT.

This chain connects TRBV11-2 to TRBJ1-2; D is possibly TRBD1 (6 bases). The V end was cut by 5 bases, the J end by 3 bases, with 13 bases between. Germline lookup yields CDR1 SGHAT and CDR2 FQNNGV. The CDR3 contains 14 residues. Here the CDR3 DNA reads TGTGCCAGCAGCCTTGGGGGGCCTTACTATGGCTACACCTTC. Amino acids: CASSLGGPYYGYTF.

CDR3 loop: CASSPGQRQETQYF. The DNA for the CDR3 is TGTGCCAGCAGCCCGGGACAACGACAAGAGACCCAGTACTTC. The rearrangement links TRBV7-2 to TRBJ2-5; possibly TRBD1 for D (6 bases). The length of the CDR3 is 14 residues. Germline values: CDR1 SGHTA, CDR2 FQGNSA. V gave up 5 bases and J gave up 2 bases, with 12 bases separating them.

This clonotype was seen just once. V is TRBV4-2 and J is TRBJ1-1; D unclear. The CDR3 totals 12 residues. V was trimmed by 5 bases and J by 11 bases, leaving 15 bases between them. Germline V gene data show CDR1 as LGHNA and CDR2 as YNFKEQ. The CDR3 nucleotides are TGTGCCAGCAGCTTCAGGACCGGGGTGGCTTTCTTT. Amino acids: CASSFRTGVAFF.

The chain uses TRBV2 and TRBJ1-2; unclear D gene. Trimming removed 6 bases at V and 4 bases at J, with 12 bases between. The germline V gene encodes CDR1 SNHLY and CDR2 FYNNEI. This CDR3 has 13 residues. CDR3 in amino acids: CASSPEEGYGYTF. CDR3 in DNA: TGTGCCAGCAGCCCCGAGGAGGGCTATGGCTACACCTTC.